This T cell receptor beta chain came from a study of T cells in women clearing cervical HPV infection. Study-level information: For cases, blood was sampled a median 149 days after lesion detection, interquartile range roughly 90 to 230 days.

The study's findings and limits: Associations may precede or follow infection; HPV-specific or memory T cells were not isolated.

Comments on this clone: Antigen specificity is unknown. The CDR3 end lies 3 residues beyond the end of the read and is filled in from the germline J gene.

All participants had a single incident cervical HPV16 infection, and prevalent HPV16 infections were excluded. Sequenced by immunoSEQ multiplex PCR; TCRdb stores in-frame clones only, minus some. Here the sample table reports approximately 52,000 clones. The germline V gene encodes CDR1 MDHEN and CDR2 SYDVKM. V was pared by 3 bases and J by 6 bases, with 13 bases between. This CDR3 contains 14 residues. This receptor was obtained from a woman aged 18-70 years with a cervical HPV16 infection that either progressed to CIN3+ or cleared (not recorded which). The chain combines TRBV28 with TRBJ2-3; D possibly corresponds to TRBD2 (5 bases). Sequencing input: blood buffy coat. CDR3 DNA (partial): TGTGCCAGCAGTTTTACGCAACCGGGGGATACG. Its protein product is CASSFTQPGDT. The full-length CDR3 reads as CASSFTQPGDTQYF.